This entry lists 2 T cell receptor beta chains sequenced from one sample in a study of T cell repertoires in cytomegalovirus infection. TCRdb reprocessed the reads via MiXCR and lists one record per CDR3 protein. The table records under 200,000 distinct CDR3 sequences, approximately 30% of them present only once. The specimen sequenced was PBMCs. The source of these receptors is a human donor in good health (CMV status not recorded). Some clones in this sample may be carry-over from other donors' samples.

This chain joins TRBV7-6 and TRBJ2-6; D unclear. This CDR3 is built from 15 residues. Deletions cut 1 base from V and 0 bases from J, with 4 bases between. Germline assignment: CDR1 SGHVS and CDR2 FNYEAQ. The CDR3 region has the DNA TGTGCCAGCAGCTTAGGATACTCTGGGGCCAACGTCCTGACTTTC. This gives the protein CASSLGYSGANVLTF.

The table lists this clonotype with a few counts. The rearrangement links TRBV11-2 to TRBJ2-1; D may correspond to TRBD1 or TRBD2 (5 bases each). Germline CDR1 and CDR2: SGHAT and FQNNGV. The CDR3 totals 15 residues. Deletions cut 3 bases from V and 4 bases from J, with 13 bases between. The CDR3 region has the DNA TGTGCCAGCAGCTTTGAACGGGGCCTTTACAATGAGCAGTTCTTC. It translates to CASSFERGLYNEQFF.